The sequence of this TCR beta chain was determined in a study of shared clonotypes between healthy human individuals. Germline values: CDR1 WSHSY, CDR2 SAAADI. V was pared by 0 bases and J by 5 bases, with 7 bases between. The length of the CDR3 is 13 residues. General observations from the study: Researchers found naive subsets generally carried larger estimated richness than memory subsets.

About this clone: Its target is unknown.

The naive CD8 fraction comprised CD45RO-negative cells positively selected for CCR7 and excluded terminally differentiated effector memory CD45RA+ cells. Produced via immunoSEQ multiplex PCR; TCRdb's table is partial and in-frame only. Of nearly 2 million clones detected, about 95% appear once; the ten largest clones hold approximately 1%. V and J are TRBV10-2 and TRBJ1-2; possibly TRBD1 for D (5 bases). The receptor's source is a man aged 18-30 years in good health. Sequencing was carried out using naive CD8+ T cells sorted from blood. The CDR3 DNA is TGCGCCAGCAGTGAGTCGGGGGGTTATGGCTACACCTTC. Its protein is CASSESGGYGYTF.